Listed below are T cell receptor beta chains from one sample, sequenced in a study of OX40 agonist ivuxolimab in advanced cancers. Method: immunoSEQ multiplex PCR; TCRdb's copy keeps in-frame clones and lacks some. Here the sample spans tens of thousands of clones, 85% being singletons. This specimen consisted of CD4+ or CD8+ T cells sorted from blood, obtained in a trial of the OX40 agonist ivuxolimab. The origin of the receptors is an adult with an advanced solid tumor such as melanoma, head and neck, liver or kidney cancer. CDR3s include the opening cysteine and the closing phenylalanine or tryptophan. D genes are given only for firm matches. Not all rows give a size; the values are once, few, many and, for expanded clones, a class.

>TRBJ1-1|TRBV11-2|-|-
TGTGCCAGCAGCTTAGTTTCAGGGAACACTGAAGCTTTCTTT
CASSLVSGNTEAFF
>TRBJ1-2|TRBV5-6|-|-
TGTGCCAGCAGCTTGCCGGGTGGGCGGACTAACGGCTACACCTTC
CASSLPGGRTNGYTF
>TRBJ2-7|TRBV10-3|-|-
TGTGCCATCGCCGGCCAGGGAGGTGGGGAGCAGTACTTC
CAIAGQGGGEQYF
>TRBJ2-7|TRBV7-2|TRBD2|-
TGTGCCAGCAGCTCGAGACTAGCGGCCTACGAGCAGTACTTC
CASSSRLAAYEQYF
>TRBJ2-7|TRBV6-1|TRBD2|-
TGTGCCAGCAGTCAGGGACTAACCTACGAGCAGTACTTC
CASSQGLTYEQYF
>TRBJ1-1|TRBV20-1|-|-
TGCAGTGGGGAAAACGGAGGATTT
CSGENGGF
>TRBJ2-1|TRBV7-9|-|-
TGTGCCAGCAGCTTATGGGCTGGCTCCTACAATGAGCAGTTCTTC
CASSLWAGSYNEQFF
>TRBJ2-5|TRBV16|-|-
TGTGCCAGCAGCCCTCGGACGGGCAAAACCCAAGAGACCCAGTACTTC
CASSPRTGKTQETQYF
>TRBJ1-4|TRBV4-2|TRBD1|once
TGTGCCAGCAGCCAGGGACAGCAGAATGAAAAACTGTTTTTT
CASSQGQQNEKLFF
>TRBJ2-3|TRBV5-4|TRBD2|once
TGTGCCAGCAGCTCAAATAGCGGGAGGGCCTTGGATACGCAGTATTTT
CASSSNSGRALDTQYF
>TRBJ1-1|TRBV2|-|-
TGTGCCAGCAGCGAGGAGATGAACACTGAAGCTTTCTTT
CASSEEMNTEAFF
>TRBJ1-2|TRBV5-8|TRBD1|-
TGTGCCAGCAGCTCTCCGGGACAGGGGGCGCGCGGCTACACCTTC
CASSSPGQGARGYTF
>TRBJ1-1|TRBV5-4|-|once
TGTGCCAGCAGCCAGAGCACTGAAGCTTTCTTT
CASSQSTEAFF
>TRBJ1-5|TRBV5-6|-|-
TGTGCCAGCAGCTTGGCGCGAGGGACCCCGAATCAGCCCCAGCATTTT
CASSLARGTPNQPQHF
>TRBJ2-7|TRBV5-1|-|few
TGCGCCAGCAGCTTGGCCCAGGCAGGTCCGCACGAGCAGTACTTC
CASSLAQAGPHEQYF
>TRBJ1-5|TRBV6-6|-|-
TGTGCCAGCAGTTACGGAGGCAGCCATAGCAATCAGCCCCAGCATTTT
CASSYGGSHSNQPQHF
>TRBJ2-7|TRBV11-2|TRBD1|-
TGTGCCAGCAGCTTAGCGAAGGGGGCCTCCGAGCAGTACTTC
CASSLAKGASEQYF
>TRBJ1-5|TRBV10-3|-|-
TGTGCCATCAGCCTAGATAGCAATCAGCCCCAGCATTTT
CAISLDSNQPQHF
>TRBJ1-1|TRBV7-2|TRBD1|-
TGTGCCAGCAGCTCATATACAGGGGTAGCTGAAGCTTTCTTT
CASSSYTGVAEAFF
>TRBJ1-3|TRBV30|-|-
TGTGCCTGGAGTGTAGGGCAGTTCTCTGGAAACACCATATATTTT
CAWSVGQFSGNTIYF
>TRBJ1-1|TRBV5-6|-|once
TGTGCCAGCAGCTCGTCTTTTGAAGCTTTCTTT
CASSSSFEAFF
>TRBJ1-6|TRBV7-2|TRBD1|-
TGTGCCAGCAGCTCCGAGGGGGCCGGATCACCCCTCCACTTT
CASSSEGAGSPLHF
>TRBJ2-1|TRBV25-1|-|-
TGTGCCAGCAGACAAGACAGCTACAATGAGCAGTTCTTC
CASRQDSYNEQFF
>TRBJ1-5|TRBV7-9|TRBD1|once
TGTGCCAGCAGCTTTGGTATAGGGGGCTCTGGTCAGCCCCAGCATTTT
CASSFGIGGSGQPQHF
>TRBJ1-3|TRBV5-5|-|-
TGTGCCAGCAGCTTGGTATGGGGGCAAGCCTCTGGAAACACCATATATTTT
CASSLVWGQASGNTIYF
>TRBJ2-7|TRBV29-1|TRBD1|-
TGCAGCGCTCTCCTACAGGGGATGGGCGAGCAGTACTTC
CSALLQGMGEQYF
>TRBJ1-2|TRBV7-2|-|-
TGTGCCAGCAGCTTAGACGGCTATGGCTACACCTTC
CASSLDGYGYTF
>TRBJ1-6|TRBV28|-|-
TGTGCCAGCAGTTTAAGAGGTTCCTATAATTCACCCCTCCACTTT
CASSLRGSYNSPLHF
>TRBJ2-2|TRBV30|-|-
TGTGCCTGGAGTTGGGGCGGGGAGCTGTTTTTT
CAWSWGGELFF